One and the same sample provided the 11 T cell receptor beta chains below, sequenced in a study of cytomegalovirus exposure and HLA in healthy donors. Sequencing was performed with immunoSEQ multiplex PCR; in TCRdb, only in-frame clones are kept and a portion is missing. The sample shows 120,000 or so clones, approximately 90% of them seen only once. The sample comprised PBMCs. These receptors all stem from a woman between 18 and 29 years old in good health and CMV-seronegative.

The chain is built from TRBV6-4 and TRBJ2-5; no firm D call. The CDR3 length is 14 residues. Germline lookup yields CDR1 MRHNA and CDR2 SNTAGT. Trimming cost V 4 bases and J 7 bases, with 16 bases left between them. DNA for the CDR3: TGTGCCAGCAGTGTGAGTCCTCTGACGGGGACCCAGTACTTC. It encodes CASSVSPLTGTQYF.

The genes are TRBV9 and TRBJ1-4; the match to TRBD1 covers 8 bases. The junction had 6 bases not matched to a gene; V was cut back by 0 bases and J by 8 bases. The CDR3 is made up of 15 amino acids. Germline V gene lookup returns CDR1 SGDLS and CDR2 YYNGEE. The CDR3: CASSVGNRGIEKLFF. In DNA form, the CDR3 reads TGTGCCAGCAGCGTAGGTAACAGGGGGATCGAAAAACTGTTTTTT. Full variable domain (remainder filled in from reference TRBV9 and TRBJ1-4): DSGVTQTPKHLITATGQRVTLRCSPRSGDLSVYWYQQSLDQGLQFLIQYYNGEERAKGNILERFSAQQFPDLHSELNLSSLELGDSALYFCASSVGNRGIEKLFFGSGTQLSVL.

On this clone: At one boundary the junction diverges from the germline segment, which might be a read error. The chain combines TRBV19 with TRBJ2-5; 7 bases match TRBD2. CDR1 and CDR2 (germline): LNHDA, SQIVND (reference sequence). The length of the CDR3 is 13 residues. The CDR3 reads CASSTNRLADEHF. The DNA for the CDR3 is TGTGCCAGTAGCACAAACAGACTAGCTGACGAGCACTTC. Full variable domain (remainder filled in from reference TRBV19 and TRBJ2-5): DGGITQSPKYLFRKEGQNVTLSCEQNLNHDAMYWYRQDPGQGLRLIYYSQIVNDFQKGDIAEGYSVSREKKESFPLTVTSAQKNPTAFYLCASSTNRLADEHFGPGTRLLVL.

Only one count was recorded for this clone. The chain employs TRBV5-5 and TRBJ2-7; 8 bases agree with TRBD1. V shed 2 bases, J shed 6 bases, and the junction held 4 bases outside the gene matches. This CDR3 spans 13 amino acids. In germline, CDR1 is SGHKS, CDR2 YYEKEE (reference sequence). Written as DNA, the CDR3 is TGTGCCAGCAGCTTAAGACAGGGGATCGAGCAGTACTTC. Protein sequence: CASSLRQGIEQYF.

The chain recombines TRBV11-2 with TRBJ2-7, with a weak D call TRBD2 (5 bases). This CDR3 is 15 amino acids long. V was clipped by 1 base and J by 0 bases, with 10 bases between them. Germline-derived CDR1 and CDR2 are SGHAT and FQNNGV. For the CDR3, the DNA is TGTGCCAGCAGCTTAGTACGGGGAAGCTCCTACGAGCAGTACTTC. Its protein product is CASSLVRGSSYEQYF.

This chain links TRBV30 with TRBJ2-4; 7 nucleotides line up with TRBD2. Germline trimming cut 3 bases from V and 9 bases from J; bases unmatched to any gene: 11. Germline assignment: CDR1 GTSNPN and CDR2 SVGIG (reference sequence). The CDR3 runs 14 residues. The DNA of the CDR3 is TGTGCCTGGAGCCCGACTAGCCGGGGTGGCATTCAGTACTTC. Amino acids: CAWSPTSRGGIQYF.

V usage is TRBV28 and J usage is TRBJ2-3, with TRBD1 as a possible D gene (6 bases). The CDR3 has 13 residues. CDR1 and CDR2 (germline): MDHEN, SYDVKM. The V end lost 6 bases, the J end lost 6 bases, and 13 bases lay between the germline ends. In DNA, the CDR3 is TGTGCCAGCAGCCGACAGGAATCGGATACGCAGTATTTT. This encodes CASSRQESDTQYF.

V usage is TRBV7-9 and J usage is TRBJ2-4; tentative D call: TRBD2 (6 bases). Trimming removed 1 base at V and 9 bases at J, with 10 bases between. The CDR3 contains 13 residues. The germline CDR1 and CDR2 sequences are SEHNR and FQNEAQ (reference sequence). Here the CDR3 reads CASSLERVGIQYF. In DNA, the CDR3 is TGTGCCAGCAGCTTAGAGCGGGTGGGCATTCAGTACTTC. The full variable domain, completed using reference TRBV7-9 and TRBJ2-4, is DTGVSQNPRHKITKRGQNVTFRCDPISEHNRLYWYRQTLGQGPEFLTYFQNEAQLEKSRLLSDRFSAERPKGSFSTLEIQRTEQGDSAMYLCASSLERVGIQYFGAGTRLSVL.

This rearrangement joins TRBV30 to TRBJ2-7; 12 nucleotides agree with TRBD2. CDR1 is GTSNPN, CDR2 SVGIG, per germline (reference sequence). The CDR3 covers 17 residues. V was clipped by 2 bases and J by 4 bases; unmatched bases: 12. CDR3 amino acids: CAWSFQRTSGIPYEQYF. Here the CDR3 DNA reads TGTGCCTGGAGTTTCCAACGGACTAGCGGGATCCCGTACGAGCAGTACTTC.

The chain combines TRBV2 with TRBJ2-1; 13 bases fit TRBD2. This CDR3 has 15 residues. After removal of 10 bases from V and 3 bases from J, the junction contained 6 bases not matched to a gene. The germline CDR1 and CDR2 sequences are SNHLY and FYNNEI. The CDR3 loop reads CATQLAGGFYNEQFF. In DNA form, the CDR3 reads TGTGCCACCCAACTAGCGGGAGGGTTCTACAATGAGCAGTTCTTC.

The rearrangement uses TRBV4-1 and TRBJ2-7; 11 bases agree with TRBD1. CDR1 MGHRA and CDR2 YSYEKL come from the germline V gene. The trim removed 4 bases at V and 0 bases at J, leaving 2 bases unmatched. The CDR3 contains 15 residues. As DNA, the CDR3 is TGCGCCAGCAGCCCCGGACAGGGGGCCTCCTACGAGCAGTACTTC. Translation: CASSPGQGASYEQYF.